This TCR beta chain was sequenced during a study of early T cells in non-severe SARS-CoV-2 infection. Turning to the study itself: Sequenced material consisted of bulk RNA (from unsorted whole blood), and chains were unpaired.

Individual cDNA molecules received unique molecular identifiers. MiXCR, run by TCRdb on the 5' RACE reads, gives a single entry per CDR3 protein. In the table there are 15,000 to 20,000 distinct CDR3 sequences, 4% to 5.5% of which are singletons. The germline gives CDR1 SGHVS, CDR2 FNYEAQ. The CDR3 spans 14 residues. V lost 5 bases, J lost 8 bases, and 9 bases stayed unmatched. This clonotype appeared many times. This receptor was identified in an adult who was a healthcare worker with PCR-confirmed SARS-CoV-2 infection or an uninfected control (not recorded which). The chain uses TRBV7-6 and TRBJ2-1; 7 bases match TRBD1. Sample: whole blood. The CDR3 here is CASSPTNRGDEQFF. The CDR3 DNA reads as TGTGCCAGCAGCCCGACGAACAGGGGCGATGAGCAGTTCTTC.